A single T cell receptor beta chain is shown here with its context. The V and J ends lost 6 bases and 8 bases respectively, with 11 bases between them. The CDR3 consists of 12 residues. Per germline, CDR1 MDHEN and CDR2 SYDVKM. The entry originates in a study of blood T cell repertoires in COVID-19. The overall study: Sample material is recorded as cDNA or gDNA derived from T cells, B-cell-depleted T cells, or PBMCs.

Profiled with immunoSEQ multiplex PCR; TCRdb holds only in-frame clones, not every one. The data hold 65,000 to 70,000 clones, with roughly 89% observed a single time. Sequenced input: peripheral blood. The sequence came from a woman of 80 years or more with acute or convalescent COVID-19. V usage is TRBV28 and J usage is TRBJ2-1; the D is unclear. CDR3 DNA: TGTGCCAGCAGGAGCCTCGCCTATGAGCAGTTCTTC. Translation: CASRSLAYEQFF.